A single sample is the source of the 4 T cell receptor beta chains below, sequenced in a study of pediatric ulcerative colitis. Some clones are missing from TCRdb's copy, which holds only in-frame ones; the method was immunoSEQ multiplex PCR. The sample shows tens of thousands of clones, about 87% of them seen only once. Sequencing input: blood. These receptors originate from a boy aged 10-17 years who was a control in a study of pediatric ulcerative colitis.

The genes are TRBV7-2 and TRBJ2-7, with D maybe TRBD1 (6 bases). CDR1 SGHTA and CDR2 FQGNSA come from the germline V gene. The CDR3 is 14 amino acids. Trimming stripped 1 base from V and 6 bases from J, with 13 bases between. CDR3 bases: TGTGCCAGCAGCTTAGTGGTCAGGGGCGGCGAGCAGTACTTC. This translates into CASSLVVRGGEQYF.

V is TRBV19 and J is TRBJ1-4, with 7 nucleotides matching TRBD1. The germline CDR1 and CDR2 sequences are LNHDA and SQIVND (reference sequence). This CDR3 has 12 amino acids. The V gene end was trimmed by 7 bases and the J gene end by 10 bases; junction bases not matched to a gene: 6. The chain's CDR3 is CASKEGAGKLFF. The CDR3 DNA is TGTGCCAGTAAGGAGGGGGCCGGAAAACTGTTTTTT.

The chain employs TRBV29-1 and TRBJ1-2; D gene uncertain. V shed 1 base and J shed 6 bases, with 18 bases lying between them. The CDR3 spans 15 residues. Germline-derived CDR1 and CDR2 are SQVTM and ANQGSEA. The CDR3 reads CSVEAGLLGNDGYTF. CDR3 DNA: TGCAGCGTTGAAGCCGGACTGTTGGGAAACGATGGCTACACCTTC.

This chain links TRBV28 with TRBJ1-1; D is unresolved. Trimming removed 1 base from V and 7 bases from J, with 4 bases in between. The CDR3 is 11 amino acids. The germline CDR1 and CDR2 sequences are MDHEN and SYDVKM. The CDR3 DNA follows: TGTGCCAGCAGTTTATCGGGTGAAGCTTTCTTT. Its translation: CASSLSGEAFF.